This T cell receptor (beta chain) was captured by sequencing in a study of vaccination and CD4 T cells after COVID-19. On the study more broadly: Investigators stimulated cells with overlapping spike peptides drawn from SARS-CoV-2, HCoV-NL63, HCoV-OC43 and HCoV-229E. Findings of the study overall: Among those convalescent, a median about 85% of reactive clones emerged solely post-vaccination.

Note on this clonotype: Its target is not known.

Researchers used the Oncomine TCR Beta short-read assay to sequence DNA from cultured CD4+ T cells. TCRdb redid the calling of the PCR reads with MiXCR, one entry per CDR3 protein. The sample shows more than 12,000 distinct CDR3 sequences, less than 70% of them seen only once. Treatment indicated: roughly ten-day PBMC culture with coronavirus spike peptide pools or control peptides (ViraFEST assay). Germline V gene data show CDR1 as SGHVS and CDR2 as FQNEAQ. The J segment lost 10 bases and the V segment lost 5 bases, leaving 5 bases of the junction unmatched. The CDR3 sequence is 14 residues long. The sequence was obtained from a human donor who had recovered from COVID-19. The V gene is TRBV7-8, the J gene TRBJ1-6; 10 nucleotides agree with TRBD1. Specimen: CD4+ T cells from blood, cultured in vitro, collected before SARS-CoV-2 vaccination. In DNA, the CDR3 is TGTGCCAGCAGCGCGGACAGGGGGGGCTCACCCCTCCACTTT. This gives the protein CASSADRGGSPLHF.